The T cell receptor (beta chain) described here comes from a study of CDR3 diversity in severe acne. CDR3 length: 15 amino acids. From germline, CDR1 is SSHAT and CDR2 FNYEAQ (reference sequence). TCRdb fed the PCR reads into MiXCR, producing one record per CDR3 protein. There are some 90,000 distinct CDR3 sequences in the sample; around 50% occur only once, and 11% lies in the top ten. Of note for this clonotype: An end of the junction does not agree with germline; a read error may underlie this.

The specimen was blood. The chain employs TRBV7-7 and TRBJ2-6; no clear D gene. This receptor was identified in a male donor with severe acne vulgaris. This chain's CDR3 is CASSPTDSGANVLTF. The CDR3, as DNA: TGTGCTAGCAGCCCAACAGACTCTGGGGCCAACGTCCTGACTTTC.